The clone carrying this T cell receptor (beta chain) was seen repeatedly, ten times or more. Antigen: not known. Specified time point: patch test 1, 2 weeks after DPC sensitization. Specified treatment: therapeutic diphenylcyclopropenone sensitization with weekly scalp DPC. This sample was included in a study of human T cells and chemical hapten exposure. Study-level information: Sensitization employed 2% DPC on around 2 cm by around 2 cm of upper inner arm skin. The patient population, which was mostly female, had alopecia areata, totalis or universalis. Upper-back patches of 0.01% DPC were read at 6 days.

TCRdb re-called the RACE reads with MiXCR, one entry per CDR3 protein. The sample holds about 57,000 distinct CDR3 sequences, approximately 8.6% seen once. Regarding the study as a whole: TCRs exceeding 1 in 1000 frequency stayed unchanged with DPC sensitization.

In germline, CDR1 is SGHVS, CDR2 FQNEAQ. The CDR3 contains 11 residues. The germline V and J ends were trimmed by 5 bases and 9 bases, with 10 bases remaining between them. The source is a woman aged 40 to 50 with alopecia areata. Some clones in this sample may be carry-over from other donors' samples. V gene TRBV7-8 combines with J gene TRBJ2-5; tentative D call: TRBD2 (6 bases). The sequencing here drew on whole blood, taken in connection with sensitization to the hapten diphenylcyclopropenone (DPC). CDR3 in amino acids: CASSGGLSQYF. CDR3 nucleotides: TGTGCCAGCAGCGGGGGGTTGTCCCAGTACTTC.